This T cell receptor beta chain was captured in a study of blood T cells in healthy people across ages (dated by TCRdb to about 2015). About the study as a whole: In model experiments, template switching captured about one uniquely barcoded TCR beta cDNA molecule for every two T cells. To avoid experimental bias, donors of different ages were randomly spread across the sequencing lanes. Four age groups were formed from the donors: young (average 16 years), middle-aged (around 41), aged (more than 55) and long-lived (around 80). For two donors (one aged 18 to 29 and one aged 80 or older), the study analyzed two additional independent replicas of 1 million unique cDNA reads from the same blood draw. Using deep sequencing normalized with unique cDNA molecular identifiers, the study measured how TCR beta repertoire diversity changes with age.

Concerning this clonotype itself: This clone's antigen is unknown. No much larger clone is present one base from it, and per-base qualities are unavailable.

Donors were a few dozen systemically healthy Caucasian individuals from Russia aged 6 to 90 years. About 10 milliliters of peripheral blood were collected from each donor into EDTA-treated Vacutainer tubes. Ficoll-Paque density-gradient centrifugation was used to isolate PBMCs, with at least 6.5 million per sample. Total RNA was extracted from PBMCs with Trizol reagent, with at least 6 micrograms obtained per sample. For every donor, flow cytometry on a PBMC aliquot measured the percentage of naive CD45RAhigh/CD27high T cells. The V and J ends are trimmed by 11 bases and 5 bases, leaving 20 bases between them. The CDR3 goes from the cysteine to the phenylalanine over 14 residues. The entry retains the CDR3 DNA only, 42 bases that are in frame from base 1. In the germline V gene, CDR1 corresponds to MNHEY and CDR2 to SVGAGI. Libraries were constructed by 5' RACE. The sample was run on an Illumina HiSeq 2500. A second PCR of about 6 to 12 cycles was run with a J-beta primer mix and a sample-barcoded 5' primer. A unique molecular identifier was introduced onto each TCR beta cDNA molecule by a template-switch 5' adaptor carrying 12 random nucleotides. At least 2.5 million CDR3-containing paired-end reads were obtained from each sample. First-strand cDNA was synthesized from all RNA with the Mint cDNA synthesis kit, primed by a TRBC-specific oligonucleotide. Following uracil-DNA glycosylase treatment, a first 18-cycle PCR with universal primers M1SS and BC2_uni_R was performed on all cDNA. The original methods were these. Each sample was normalized by randomly selecting 1 million high-quality reads, each carrying a distinct molecular identifier. Reads with shared molecular identifiers were discarded instead of being binned into consensus sequences. MiTCR, run with a Q25 quality threshold and the strictest error-elimination algorithm, handled CDR3 identification, clonotype clustering and error correction. Lower-bound total TCR beta diversity was estimated with a nonparametric unseen species model using Euler transformation. Starting from the raw public reads, TCRdb applied fastp trimming at Q25, assembled clones with MiXCR and retained in-frame beta chains. Records with the same CDR3 protein are collapsed into one entry carrying the most frequent genes and DNA. TCRdb assigned the V and J calls; the authors' analysis was not used. The sample table shows 350,000 to 450,000 distinct CDR3 sequences, and 50% to 60% are seen once. The ten largest clonotypes hold 51% of the sample.

The study at large found these results: Observed TCR beta diversity per million T cells fell roughly linearly with age, and a significant reduction was already apparent by age about 43. Compared with the aged group, the long-lived group had more naive CD4+ T cells, fewer expanded clones and increased TCR diversity, a pattern suggesting age selection. A strong correlation was found between observed TCR beta diversity and the percentage of naive T cells measured by flow cytometry. Estimates of total diversity based on one million sequenced T cells were regarded as lower bounds and as underestimates. The CMV infection status of donors was not known, potentially confounding age-related changes in expanded clonotypes. Because profiling used bulk unsorted PBMCs, naive and antigen-experienced compartments could not be compared conclusively.

The chain employs TRBV6-5 and TRBJ2-3; the D region possibly corresponds to TRBD2 (7 bases align). The source is a man aged 55 to 70 in good health. Sequencing was done on a sample of blood. The nucleotide sequence is TGTGCCGTCGGGCGAGGGGGGGCCAGAGATACGCAGTATTTT. Translated, it gives CAVGRGGARDTQYF.